The entry that follows covers one T cell receptor beta chain sequence. The sample comes from a study of CD8+ T cells in alopecia areata. The overall study: The study gave tofacitinib for 6 to 18 months, then 6 months off drug.

TCR sequencing used cDNA made by reverse transcription of extracted RNA. Sequenced by immunoSEQ multiplex PCR; TCRdb stores in-frame clones only, minus some. The profile covers 87,000 or so clones, with around 70% appearing a single time and 15% to 20% taken by the ten largest. Treatment indicated: oral pan-JAK inhibitor, 5-10 mg twice daily. The V end lost 0 bases, the J end lost 0 bases, and 10 bases lay between the germline ends. CDR3 size: 15 residues. The germline CDR1 and CDR2 sequences are SGHRS and YFSETQ. V usage is TRBV5-1 and J usage is TRBJ2-7; possibly TRBD1 for D (6 bases). The receptor's source is a human donor with alopecia areata. The source was CD8+ T cells sorted from blood, collected at approximately week 42, from a patient treated with tofacitinib. This chain's CDR3 is CASSLAQGNSYEQYF. The CDR3 DNA reads as TGCGCCAGCAGCTTGGCGCAGGGGAACTCCTACGAGCAGTACTTC.